The TCR beta chain described here comes from a study of OX40 agonist ivuxolimab in advanced cancers. This CDR3 contains 11 residues. V was shortened by 3 bases and J by 11 bases, with 8 bases between the two germline ends. CDR1 is MNHEY, CDR2 SMNVEV, per germline (reference sequence). Method: immunoSEQ multiplex PCR; TCRdb's copy keeps in-frame clones and lacks some. The sample lists some 50,000 clones, about 89% occurring once. The chain carries TRBV27 and TRBJ2-1; D not certain. The source is an adult with an advanced solid tumor such as melanoma, head and neck, liver or kidney cancer. The material was CD4+ or CD8+ T cells sorted from blood, obtained in a trial of the OX40 agonist ivuxolimab. CDR3 residues: CASSFALQQFF. In nucleotides, the CDR3 is TGTGCCAGCAGTTTCGCCCTCCAGCAGTTCTTC.